These T cell receptor beta chains were read from a single sample in a study of blood T cell repertoires in COVID-19. Sequencing used immunoSEQ multiplex PCR; TCRdb keeps in-frame clones, though not all of them. Of approximately 120,000 clones in the sample, around three quarters were seen once. The sequencing sample was made of peripheral blood. The source of these receptors is a man aged 35 to 55 with active or convalescent COVID-19. The CDR3 runs from the conserved cysteine through the conserved F or W. Each record gives: V gene, CDR3 protein.

v_call: TRBV19
cdr3_aa: CASTSEAVSNTGELFF

v_call: TRBV6-5
cdr3_aa: CASSYQGDSPLHF

v_call: TRBV19
cdr3_aa: CASSPPYNEQFF

v_call: TRBV7-9
cdr3_aa: CASSPFASAFSGNTIYF

v_call: TRBV7-8
cdr3_aa: CASRLNRDYEQYF

v_call: TRBV7-9
cdr3_aa: CASSLALGAEGKETQYF

v_call: TRBV3-1/TRBV3-2
cdr3_aa: CASSQVGTGCEKLFF

v_call: TRBV6-6
cdr3_aa: CASSYPFEPQHF

v_call: TRBV5-4
cdr3_aa: CASSLDRGKDGNQPQHF

v_call: TRBV21-1
cdr3_aa: CASSRTGGRTGELFF

v_call: TRBV5-1
cdr3_aa: CASSTTGDYNEQFF

v_call: TRBV7-9
cdr3_aa: CASSLVAGASYNEQFF

v_call: TRBV7-9
cdr3_aa: CASSLADRGNQPQHF